The rows below give T cell receptor beta chains drawn from one sample of a study of cytomegalovirus exposure and HLA in healthy donors. Clones were read by immunoSEQ multiplex PCR, and TCRdb kept only the in-frame ones, dropping some. The profile covers about 120,000 clones, with approximately 90% appearing a single time and under 6.5% taken by the ten largest. Sequencing used PBMCs. The receptors shown here come from a woman younger than 35 in good health and CMV-seropositive. Both conserved end residues are part of each CDR3.

v_gene,j_gene,len,CDR3aa
TRBV7-9,TRBJ1-1,15,CASSFSGGGETEAFF
TRBV4-3,TRBJ2-7,16,CASSQIKRTSIYEQYF
TRBV2,TRBJ1-4,11,CASSAGEKLFF
TRBV5-6,TRBJ2-7,13,CASSLQGYYEQYF
TRBV13,TRBJ2-7,13,CASSLHGAGEQYF
TRBV5-6,TRBJ2-5,14,CASSSGGNQETQYF
TRBV19,TRBJ2-1,14,CASSIGTLYNEQFF
TRBV7-3,TRBJ2-1,15,CASSPLAGGQGEQFF
TRBV12-5,TRBJ1-3,19,CASGLVLRDRGLSGNTIYF
TRBV18,TRBJ2-3,15,CASSPRQASTDTQYF
TRBV29-1,TRBJ2-1,14,CSVAGSSSYNEQFF
TRBV7-9,TRBJ1-2,15,CASSPGTGGRYGYTF
TRBV4-2,TRBJ2-3,17,CASSRSPEGGSTDTQYF
TRBV9,TRBJ1-1,15,CASSETGAADTEAFF
TRBV6-4,TRBJ1-1,12,CASSEGGGQAFF
TRBV7-6,TRBJ2-3,16,CASSSSSGARTDTQYF
TRBV11-2,TRBJ2-7,13,CASSLGGDDEQYF
TRBV7-9,TRBJ1-1,14,CASSLAGQGASAFF
TRBV25-1,TRBJ2-1,18,CASSEYEGVGSSYNEQFF
TRBV7-9,TRBJ2-7,13,CASSSQGGDEQYF
TRBV30,TRBJ1-5,15,CAWSVQGGSNQPQHF
TRBV18,TRBJ2-1,16,CASSPRRLTIYNEQFF
TRBV9,TRBJ2-4,13,CASSAPGQGFQYF
TRBV5-1,TRBJ1-1,14,CASSPVGPDTEAFF
TRBV14,TRBJ2-3,15,CASSQVWGGTDTQYF
TRBV14,TRBJ1-2,17,CASSQVNTGQGAQGYTF
TRBV11-3,TRBJ1-2,14,CASSSPQDRYGYTF
TRBV7-9,TRBJ1-6,15,CASSLLGRQNSPLHF
TRBV4-1,TRBJ1-5,16,CASSQGDSYSNQPQHF
TRBV6-1,TRBJ1-3,15,CATRGGGASGNTIYF
TRBV27,TRBJ1-5,18,CASSPGPGTGDSNQPQHF
TRBV5-1,TRBJ1-5,15,CASSPGGSQSQPQHF
TRBV30,TRBJ2-1,14,CAWSVGLANNEQFF
TRBV4-2,TRBJ1-1,15,CASSQWEDSNTEAFF
TRBV6-1,TRBJ1-3,12,CASSESRPTINF
TRBV5-5,TRBJ1-3,18,CASSLPRYRGRAGNTIYF
TRBV18,TRBJ1-1,16,CASSPRRGSPNTEAFF
TRBV4-3,TRBJ1-5,15,CASSQGQHSNQPQHF
TRBV19,TRBJ2-2,17,CASYRQANLGGTGELFF
TRBV2,TRBJ1-2,13,CASTRDRARGYTF
TRBV18,TRBJ1-2,15,CASSTGDSRNYGYTF
TRBV10-3,TRBJ2-7,13,CATGQGISYEQYF
TRBV7-6,TRBJ2-1,16,CASSFGREGLKDEQFF
TRBV6-5,TRBJ2-5,14,CASSYGGGRETQYF
TRBV30,TRBJ1-6,16,CAWSTNGLQGSPPLHF
TRBV7-2,TRBJ1-2,15,CASSRQGAAAMGYTF
TRBV29-1,TRBJ1-2,13,CSVAKGSNYGYTF
TRBV10-3,TRBJ1-5,12,CAISREGQPQHF
TRBV7-2,TRBJ2-3,14,CASSPGYVADTQYF
TRBV15,TRBJ2-7,14,CATSTAGTRIEQYF
TRBV19,TRBJ2-7,12,CASSLTGHEQYF
TRBV6-5,TRBJ2-7,11,CAITQGREQYF
TRBV25-1,TRBJ2-7,16,CASSRASGRTTHEQYF
TRBV5-8,TRBJ2-4,11,CASSPRGPQYF
TRBV30,TRBJ1-1,15,CAWSGTGDLNTEAFF
TRBV6-1,TRBJ2-2,16,CASSGNRVTNTGELFF
TRBV7-3,TRBJ1-1,12,CASSFQNTEAFF
TRBV29-1,TRBJ1-2,13,CSAATSGPDGYTF
TRBV5-4,TRBJ2-1,13,CASRLAGDNEQFF